Listed below are T cell receptor beta chains from one sample, sequenced in a study of blood T cell repertoires in COVID-19. Measured with immunoSEQ multiplex PCR; TCRdb has only the in-frame clones, and not every one. The sample has about 240,000 clones, roughly 82% seen once; the top ten hold approximately 4.8%. Sequencing input: peripheral blood. All receptors derive from a woman in her seventies with acute or convalescent COVID-19. Each CDR3 is given with its conserved first and last residue. The order of the fields is J gene, D gene, clone size, V gene, CDR3 DNA, CDR3 protein. The D gene is left open where the match is weak. Not every row has a clone size; where given, it reads once, few, many or a size class.

j_call: TRBJ2-2
d_call: .
clone_size: .
v_call: TRBV25-1
cdr3_nt: TGTGCCAGCAGTACACGGGACATAACCGGGGAGCTGTTTTTT
cdr3_aa: CASSTRDITGELFF

j_call: TRBJ2-1
d_call: TRBD2
clone_size: .
v_call: TRBV5-1
cdr3_nt: TGCGCCAGCAGCTGGACTAGCGGGGTAGCGAGTGAGCAGTTCTTC
cdr3_aa: CASSWTSGVASEQFF

j_call: TRBJ1-1
d_call: .
clone_size: .
v_call: TRBV5-1
cdr3_nt: TGCGCCAGCAGCTTGGACAGGGTAACTGAAGCTTTCTTT
cdr3_aa: CASSLDRVTEAFF

j_call: TRBJ2-2
d_call: .
clone_size: .
v_call: TRBV7-7
cdr3_nt: TGTGCCAGCAGCTTAGTAGGGGCCACCGGGGAGCTGTTTTTT
cdr3_aa: CASSLVGATGELFF

j_call: TRBJ1-2
d_call: .
clone_size: .
v_call: TRBV6-5
cdr3_nt: TGTGCCAGCAGTTACTCGACAGGAGCCGGCTACACCTTC
cdr3_aa: CASSYSTGAGYTF

j_call: TRBJ1-2
d_call: TRBD1
clone_size: few
v_call: TRBV5-1
cdr3_nt: TGCGCCAGCAGCCCCGGGGGGGACAGACCCTATGGCTACACCTTC
cdr3_aa: CASSPGGDRPYGYTF

j_call: TRBJ1-1
d_call: TRBD1
clone_size: .
v_call: TRBV4-3
cdr3_nt: TGCGCCAGCAGCCAGTTGACAGGGGGCAACACTGAAGCTTTCTTT
cdr3_aa: CASSQLTGGNTEAFF

j_call: TRBJ1-6
d_call: .
clone_size: .
v_call: TRBV18
cdr3_nt: TGTGCCAGCTCACCAGGCCAGGGAGGAAATTCACCCCTCCACTTT
cdr3_aa: CASSPGQGGNSPLHF

j_call: TRBJ2-2
d_call: TRBD2
clone_size: .
v_call: TRBV6-6
cdr3_nt: TGTGCCAGCAGTCCGTACATGTCCGGGACTAGCGGGGTGTTCGCTGGGGAGCTGTTTTTT
cdr3_aa: CASSPYMSGTSGVFAGELFF

j_call: TRBJ1-1
d_call: TRBD1
clone_size: .
v_call: TRBV2
cdr3_nt: TGTGCCAGCATCAGGGGGCGGCCTTCGTGGATGAACACTGAAGCTTTCTTT
cdr3_aa: CASIRGRPSWMNTEAFF

j_call: TRBJ1-6
d_call: .
clone_size: .
v_call: TRBV30
cdr3_nt: TGTGCCTGGAGTGTACAGTATAATTCACCCCTCCACTTT
cdr3_aa: CAWSVQYNSPLHF

j_call: TRBJ2-7
d_call: .
clone_size: .
v_call: TRBV6-5
cdr3_nt: TGTGCCAGCAGTTTATCTCCGGGGCAGTACTTC
cdr3_aa: CASSLSPGQYF

j_call: TRBJ2-1
d_call: TRBD2
clone_size: .
v_call: TRBV5-4
cdr3_nt: TGTGCCAGCAGCTTGGGGGCGCGGGGGGACAATGAGCAGTTCTTC
cdr3_aa: CASSLGARGDNEQFF

j_call: TRBJ1-6
d_call: .
clone_size: .
v_call: TRBV6-2/TRBV6-3
cdr3_nt: TGTGCCAGCAGTCAAACAGGACCCCTCCACTTT
cdr3_aa: CASSQTGPLHF

j_call: TRBJ1-1
d_call: TRBD1
clone_size: .
v_call: TRBV18
cdr3_nt: TGTGCCAGCTCTCCGACAGGGGCCCTGGAAGCTTTCTTT
cdr3_aa: CASSPTGALEAFF